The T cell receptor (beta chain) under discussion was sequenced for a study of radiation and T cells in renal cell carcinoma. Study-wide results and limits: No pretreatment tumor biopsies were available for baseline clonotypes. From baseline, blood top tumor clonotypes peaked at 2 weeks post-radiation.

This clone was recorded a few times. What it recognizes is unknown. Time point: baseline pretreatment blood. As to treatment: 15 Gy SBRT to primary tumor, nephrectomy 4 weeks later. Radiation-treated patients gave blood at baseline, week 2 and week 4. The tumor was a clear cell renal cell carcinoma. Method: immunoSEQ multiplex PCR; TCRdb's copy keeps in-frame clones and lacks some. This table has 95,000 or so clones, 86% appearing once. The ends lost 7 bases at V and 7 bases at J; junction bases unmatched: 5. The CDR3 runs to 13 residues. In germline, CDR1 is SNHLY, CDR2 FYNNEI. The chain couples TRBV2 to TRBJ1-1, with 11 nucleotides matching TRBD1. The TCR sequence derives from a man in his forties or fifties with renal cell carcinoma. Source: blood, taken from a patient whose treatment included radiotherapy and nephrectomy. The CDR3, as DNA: TGTGCCAGCACGAGGGACAGGGGGATTGAAGCTTTCTTT. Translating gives CASTRDRGIEAFF.